This TCR beta chain emerged from a study of T cell responses to AZD1222 COVID-19 vaccine. Whole-study results and caveats: Regions left unmutated in variants are reportedly the target of nearly half of spike-specific TCRs.

Worth noting for this clone: Its antigen is undetermined.

Germline V lookup: CDR1 SGHNT, CDR2 YENEEA. V lost 1 base and J 3 bases, leaving 10 bases between the germline ends. The CDR3 has 15 residues. Libraries were prepared by immunoSEQ multiplex PCR; TCRdb keeps only in-frame clonotypes and omits some of them. This table has about 42,000 clones, over 80% appearing once. This receptor was obtained from an adult who received the AZD1222 COVID-19 vaccine. The gene calls are TRBV11-3 and TRBJ1-3, with D hard to call. This material consisted of peripheral blood, taken 28 days after the second AZD1222 dose. DNA for the CDR3: TGTGCCAGCAGCTTAGGGTTCGGGTATGGAAACACCATATATTTT. This gives the protein CASSLGFGYGNTIYF.